Sequencing of this TCR beta chain was carried out in a study of blood T cells in healthy people across ages. Notes on the study in general: The study found more naive CD4+ cells and higher diversity in long-lived than aged donors.

The germline gives CDR1 SQVTM, CDR2 ANQGSEA. The CDR3 is made up of 14 amino acids. Unmatched junction bases numbered 6, after V lost 3 bases and J lost 6 bases. A second PCR, run for roughly 7 to 11 cycles, used a sample-barcoded 5' primer plus a J-beta primer mix. Each CDR3 protein gets one entry after TCRdb re-called the 5' RACE reads with MiXCR. This sample yields about 780,000 distinct CDR3 sequences, of which about 46% are seen a single time; 18% belongs to the top ten. With regard to this clonotype: Its antigen is as yet unknown.

The specimen sequenced was blood. The clonotype comes from a man aged 80 or over in good health. The chain recombines TRBV29-1 with TRBJ2-1; 9 nucleotides match TRBD2. This CDR3 is CSVEGTSFVNEQFF. The CDR3 nucleotides read TGCAGCGTTGAGGGGACTAGCTTCGTCAATGAGCAGTTCTTC.